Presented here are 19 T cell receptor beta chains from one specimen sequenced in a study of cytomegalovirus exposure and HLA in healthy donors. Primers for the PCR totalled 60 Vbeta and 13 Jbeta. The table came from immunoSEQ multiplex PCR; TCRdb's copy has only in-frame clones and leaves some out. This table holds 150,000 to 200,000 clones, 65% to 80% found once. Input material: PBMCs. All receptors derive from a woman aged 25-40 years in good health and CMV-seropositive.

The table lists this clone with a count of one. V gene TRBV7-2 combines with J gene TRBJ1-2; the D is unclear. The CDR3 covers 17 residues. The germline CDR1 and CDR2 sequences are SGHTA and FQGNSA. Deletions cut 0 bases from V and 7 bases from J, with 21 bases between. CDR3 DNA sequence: TGTGCCAGCAGCTTAGCCACAGCATGGATTAAACGCCGTGGCTACACCTTC. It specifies CASSLATAWIKRRGYTF.

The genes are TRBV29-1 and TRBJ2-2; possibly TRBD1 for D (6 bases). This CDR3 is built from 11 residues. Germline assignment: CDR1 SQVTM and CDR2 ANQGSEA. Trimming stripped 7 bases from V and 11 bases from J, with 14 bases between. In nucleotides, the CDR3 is TGCAGCGGGGTCTGGGGGCGTGAGCTGTTTTTT. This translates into CSGVWGRELFF.

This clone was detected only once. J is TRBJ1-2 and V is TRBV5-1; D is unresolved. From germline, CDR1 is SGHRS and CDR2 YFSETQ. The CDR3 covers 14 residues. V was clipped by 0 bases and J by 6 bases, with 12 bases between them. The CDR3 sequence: CASSLAGASNGYTF. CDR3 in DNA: TGCGCCAGCAGCTTGGCCGGCGCTAGTAATGGCTACACCTTC.

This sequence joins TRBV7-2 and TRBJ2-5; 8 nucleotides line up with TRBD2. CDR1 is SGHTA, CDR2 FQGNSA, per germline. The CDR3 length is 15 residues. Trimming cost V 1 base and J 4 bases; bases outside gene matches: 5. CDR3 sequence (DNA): TGTGCCAGCAGCTTAGACGGGGGGGCCTTAGAGACCCAGTACTTC. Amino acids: CASSLDGGALETQYF.

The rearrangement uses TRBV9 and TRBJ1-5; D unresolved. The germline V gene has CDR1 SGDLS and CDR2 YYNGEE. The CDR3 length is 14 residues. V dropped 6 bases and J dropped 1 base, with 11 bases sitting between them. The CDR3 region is CASTYRGSNQPQHF. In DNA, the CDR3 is TGTGCCAGCACCTACCGCGGGAGCAATCAGCCCCAGCATTTT.

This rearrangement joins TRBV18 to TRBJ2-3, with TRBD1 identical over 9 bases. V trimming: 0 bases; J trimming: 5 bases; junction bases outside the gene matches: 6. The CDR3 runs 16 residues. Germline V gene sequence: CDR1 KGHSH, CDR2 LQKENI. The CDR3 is CASSPPGTGYLDTQYF. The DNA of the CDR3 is TGTGCCAGCTCACCACCAGGGACAGGGTATTTAGATACGCAGTATTTT.

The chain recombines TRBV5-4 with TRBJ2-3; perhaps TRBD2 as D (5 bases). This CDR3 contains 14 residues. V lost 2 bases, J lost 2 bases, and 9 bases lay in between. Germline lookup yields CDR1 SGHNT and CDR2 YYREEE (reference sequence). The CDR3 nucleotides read TGTGCCAGCAGCTTATCGGGGAACACAGATACGCAGTATTTT. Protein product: CASSLSGNTDTQYF. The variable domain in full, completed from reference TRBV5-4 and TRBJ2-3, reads ETGVTQSPTHLIKTRGQQVTLRCSSQSGHNTVSWYQQALGQGPQFIFQYYREEENGRGNFPPRFSGLQFPNYSSELNVNALELDDSALYLCASSLSGNTDTQYFGPGTRLTVL.

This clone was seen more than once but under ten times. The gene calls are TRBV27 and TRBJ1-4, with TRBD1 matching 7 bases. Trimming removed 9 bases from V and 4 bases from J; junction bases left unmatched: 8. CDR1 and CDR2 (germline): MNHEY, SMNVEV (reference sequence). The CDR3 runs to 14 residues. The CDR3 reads CARTGKKGNEKLFF. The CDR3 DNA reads TGTGCCAGGACAGGGAAGAAAGGTAATGAAAAACTGTTTTTT.

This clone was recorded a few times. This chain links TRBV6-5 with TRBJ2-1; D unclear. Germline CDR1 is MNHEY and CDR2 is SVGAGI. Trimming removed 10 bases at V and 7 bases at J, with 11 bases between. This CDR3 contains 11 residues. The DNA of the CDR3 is TGTGCCACCATCGACATAAATGAGCAGTTCTTC. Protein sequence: CATIDINEQFF.

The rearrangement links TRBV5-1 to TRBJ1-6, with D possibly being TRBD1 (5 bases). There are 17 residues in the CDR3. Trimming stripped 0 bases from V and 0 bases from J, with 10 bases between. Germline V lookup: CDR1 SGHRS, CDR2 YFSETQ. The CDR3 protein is CASSLGGHSSYNSPLHF. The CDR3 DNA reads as TGCGCCAGCAGCTTGGGTGGACACAGCTCCTATAATTCACCCCTCCACTTT.

The CDR3 reads CASSRVEQETQYF. CDR3 bases: TGTGCCAGCAGCCGGGTCGAACAAGAGACCCAGTACTTC. The V call is TRBV7-3, the J call TRBJ2-5; D gene ambiguous. V was cut by 5 bases and J by 2 bases, with 9 bases left in between. The CDR3 has 13 residues. Per germline, CDR1 SGHTA and CDR2 FQGTGA.

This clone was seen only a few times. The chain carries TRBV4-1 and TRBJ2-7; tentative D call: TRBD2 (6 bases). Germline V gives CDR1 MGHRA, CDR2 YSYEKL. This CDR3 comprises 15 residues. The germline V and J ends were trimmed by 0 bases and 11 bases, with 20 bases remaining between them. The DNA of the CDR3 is TGCGCCAGCAGCCAAGAGTCCAGCGGGCCCCGGTCGGAGTACTTC. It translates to CASSQESSGPRSEYF.

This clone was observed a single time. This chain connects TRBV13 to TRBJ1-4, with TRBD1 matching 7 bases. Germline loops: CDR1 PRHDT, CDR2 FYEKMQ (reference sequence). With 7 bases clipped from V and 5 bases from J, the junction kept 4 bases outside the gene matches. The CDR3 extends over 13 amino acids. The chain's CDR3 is CASKGQENEKLFF. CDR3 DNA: TGTGCCAGCAAAGGACAGGAGAATGAAAAACTGTTTTTT.

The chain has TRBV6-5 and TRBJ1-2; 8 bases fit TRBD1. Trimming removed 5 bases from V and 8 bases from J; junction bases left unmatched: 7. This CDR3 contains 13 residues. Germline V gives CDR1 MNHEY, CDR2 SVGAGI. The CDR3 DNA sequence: TGTGCCAGCAGTCCGACAGGGGAGGACGGCTACACCTTC. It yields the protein CASSPTGEDGYTF.

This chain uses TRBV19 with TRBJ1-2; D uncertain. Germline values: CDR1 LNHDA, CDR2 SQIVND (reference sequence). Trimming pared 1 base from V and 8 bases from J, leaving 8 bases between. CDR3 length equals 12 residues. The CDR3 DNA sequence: TGTGCCAGTAGTATAGCAGGCAACGGCTACACCTTC. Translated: CASSIAGNGYTF.

CDR3 amino acids: CASSVSGTQSSYNEQFF. CDR3 in DNA: TGTGCCAGCAGCGTAAGCGGGACACAATCCTCCTACAATGAGCAGTTCTTC. The chain recombines TRBV9 with TRBJ2-1, with a possible D match to TRBD2 (7 bases). This CDR3 has 17 residues. Looked up from germline, CDR1 is SGDLS and CDR2 is YYNGEE. Trimming removed 1 base from V and 0 bases from J, with 14 bases in between.

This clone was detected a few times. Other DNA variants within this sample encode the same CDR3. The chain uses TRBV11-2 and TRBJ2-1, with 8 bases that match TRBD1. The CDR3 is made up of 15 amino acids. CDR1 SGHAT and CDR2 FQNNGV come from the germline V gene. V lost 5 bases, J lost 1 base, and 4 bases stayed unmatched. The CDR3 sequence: CASSPRTGSYNEQFF. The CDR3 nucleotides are TGTGCCAGCAGCCCACGGACAGGGTCCTACAATGAGCAGTTCTTC.

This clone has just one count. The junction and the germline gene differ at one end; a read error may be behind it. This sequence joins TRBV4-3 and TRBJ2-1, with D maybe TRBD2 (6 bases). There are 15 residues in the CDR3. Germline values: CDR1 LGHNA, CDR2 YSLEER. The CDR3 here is CASSLRLGAYNEQLF. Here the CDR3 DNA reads TGCGCCAGCAGCCTCCGACTAGGGGCCTACAATGAGCAGCTCTTC.

As DNA, the CDR3 is TGTGCCAGCAGCCCGTCGGGGGCGGGGGGAAACATTCAGTACTTC. It translates to CASSPSGAGGNIQYF. The gene calls are TRBV5-6 and TRBJ2-4, with 8 bases lining up with TRBD2. V gave up 4 bases and J gave up 6 bases; unmatched junction bases: 9. In germline, CDR1 is SGHDT, CDR2 YYEEEE. The CDR3 is 15 residues long.